Each of the 3 T cell receptor beta chains below was sequenced from the same sample in a study of T cell repertoires in cytomegalovirus infection. TCRdb passed the reads through MiXCR, listing each CDR3 protein once. The table lists about 920,000 distinct CDR3 sequences, around 29% of them singletons, with more than 12% in the top ten. No antigen is known for these receptors. The source material was cultured CD8+ T cells from PBMCs, sampled from culture after CMV antigen stimulation. These receptors came from a human donor in good health (CMV status not recorded). Some clones in this sample may be carry-over from other donors' samples.

This chain uses TRBV27 with TRBJ2-7, with D unclear. Trimming shortened V by 4 bases and J by 1 base, and 11 bases separated the two germline ends. Germline values: CDR1 MNHEY, CDR2 SMNVEV (reference sequence). The CDR3 totals 14 residues. DNA of the CDR3: TGTGCCAGCAGTTCGGGCAGCGAGTCCTACGAGCAGTACTTC. This encodes CASSSGSESYEQYF.

This clonotype occurred a few times. The rearrangement joins TRBV7-9 to TRBJ2-3; 8 bases fit TRBD1. The germline CDR1 and CDR2 sequences are SEHNR and FQNEAQ (reference sequence). The CDR3 length is 16 residues. V was pared by 5 bases and J by 2 bases, with 9 bases of the junction left unmatched. CDR3 region: CASSTQDRVYTDTQYF. The CDR3 bases are TGTGCCAGCAGCACCCAGGACAGGGTGTACACAGATACGCAGTATTTT.

Note on this clonotype: A much bigger clone sits one base away, suggesting this may be a read error. V usage is TRBV11-2 and J usage is TRBJ1-2; the D gene is possibly TRBD1 (6 bases). The CDR3 contains 14 residues. Trimming took 4 bases from V and 4 from J, leaving 13 bases between them. CDR1 and CDR2 (germline): SGHAT, FQNNGV. The CDR3 DNA is TGTGCCAGCAGCTCGGGACATGGCCCCTATGGCTACACCTTC. Protein: CASSSGHGPYGYTF.